Sequencing of this TCR beta chain was carried out in a study of cytotoxic CD8 clonotypes in ibrutinib-treated CLL. This clone has at least ten counts. What it binds is not known. Study results and caveats: Timing of sampling differed between sustained-remission and progressing patients. At baseline, clonality was higher than in age-matched healthy donors and correlated with CD8+ counts.

Investigators sourced approximately 2 micrograms of genomic DNA from cryopreserved PBMCs for TCR beta libraries. Profiled with immunoSEQ multiplex PCR; TCRdb holds only in-frame clones, not every one. The sample consists of about 130,000 clones, about 80% of them appearing once. This TCR came from a human donor with chronic lymphocytic leukemia. The sequenced sample was PBMCs, obtained after 24 months of ibrutinib treatment.

The CDR3 DNA reads TGTGCCAGCAGCTTAGCGCCGCTAGCGTCGTACAATGAGCAGTTCTTC. It is translated as CASSLAPLASYNEQFF. The chain couples TRBV7-8 to TRBJ2-1; TRBD2 might be the D (6 bases). Germline CDR1 is SGHVS and CDR2 is FQNEAQ. This CDR3 region has 16 residues. Trimming took off 0 bases at V and 4 bases at J, with 13 bases between the two ends.